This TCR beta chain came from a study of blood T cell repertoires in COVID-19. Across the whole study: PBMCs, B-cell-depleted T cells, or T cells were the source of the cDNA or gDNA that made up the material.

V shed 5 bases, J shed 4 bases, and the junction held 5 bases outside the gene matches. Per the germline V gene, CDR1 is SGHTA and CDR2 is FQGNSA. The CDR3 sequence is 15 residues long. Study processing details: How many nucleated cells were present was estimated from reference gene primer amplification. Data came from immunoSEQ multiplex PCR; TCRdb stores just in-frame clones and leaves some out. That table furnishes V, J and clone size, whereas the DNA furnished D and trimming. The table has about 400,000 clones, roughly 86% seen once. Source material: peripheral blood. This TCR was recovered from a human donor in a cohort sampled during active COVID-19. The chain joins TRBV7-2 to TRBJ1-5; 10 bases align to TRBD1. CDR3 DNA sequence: TGTGCCAGCAGCAGGGACAGGGGAGGAAATCAGCCCCAGCATTTT. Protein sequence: CASSRDRGGNQPQHF.